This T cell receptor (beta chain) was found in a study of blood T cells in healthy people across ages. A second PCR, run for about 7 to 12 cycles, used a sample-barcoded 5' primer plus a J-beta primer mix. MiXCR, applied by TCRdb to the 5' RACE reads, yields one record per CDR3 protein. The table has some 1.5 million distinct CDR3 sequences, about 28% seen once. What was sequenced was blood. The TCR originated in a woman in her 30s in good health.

DNA for the CDR3: TGTGCCAGCAGTTACAGGACTAGCGACAATGAGCAGTTCTTC. Translation: CASSYRTSDNEQFF. The genes are TRBV2 and TRBJ2-1; 9 nucleotides match TRBD2. This CDR3 is 14 amino acids long. In germline, CDR1 is SNHLY, CDR2 FYNNEI. After removal of 5 bases from V and 5 bases from J, the junction contained 4 bases not matched to a gene.